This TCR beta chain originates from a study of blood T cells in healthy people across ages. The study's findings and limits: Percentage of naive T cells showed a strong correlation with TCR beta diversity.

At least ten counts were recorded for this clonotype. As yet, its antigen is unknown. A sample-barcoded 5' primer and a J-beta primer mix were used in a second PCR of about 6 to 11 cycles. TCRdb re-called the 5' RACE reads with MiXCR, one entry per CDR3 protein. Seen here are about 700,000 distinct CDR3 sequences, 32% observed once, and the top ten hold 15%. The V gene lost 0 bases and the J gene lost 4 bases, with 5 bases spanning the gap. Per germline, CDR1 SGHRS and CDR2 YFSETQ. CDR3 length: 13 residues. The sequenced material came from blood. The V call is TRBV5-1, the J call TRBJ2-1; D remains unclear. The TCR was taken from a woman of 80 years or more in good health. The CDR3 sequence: CASSLVLYNEQFF. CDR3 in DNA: TGCGCCAGCAGCTTGGTACTATACAATGAGCAGTTCTTC.